These T cell receptor beta chains were read from a single sample in a study of somatic mutations in cytotoxic T cells in rheumatoid arthritis. Measured with immunoSEQ multiplex PCR; TCRdb has only the in-frame clones, and not every one. Here the sample spans 23,000 or so clones, less than 85% being singletons. Material: CD8+ T cells sorted from blood. Source of these receptors: a woman aged 18-29 years in good health. Both conserved end residues are part of each CDR3. The order of the fields is CDR3 length, J gene, V gene, D gene, clone size, CDR3 DNA, CDR3 protein. A D gene is named only where the DNA matches it firmly. The size entry is marked missing in some rows and otherwise reads once, few, many or a size class.

>14|TRBJ1-2|TRBV30|-|-
TGTGCCTGGAAGGGAGGGTTTGAGGGCTATGGCTACACCTTC
CAWKGGFEGYGYTF
>16|TRBJ1-4|TRBV5-6|-|few
TGTGCCAGCAGCCGCGCCACAGGCGGGGTTAATGAAAAACTGTTTTTT
CASSRATGGVNEKLFF
>15|TRBJ2-1|TRBV2|TRBD2|-
TGTGCCAGCAGCCCTGCGGGAGAGAACTACAATGAGCAGTTCTTC
CASSPAGENYNEQFF
>14|TRBJ2-1|TRBV28|-|-
TGTGCCAGCAGTACCAGCGGAGGAGGTAATGAGCAGTTCTTC
CASSTSGGGNEQFF
>17|TRBJ2-1|TRBV28|TRBD1|-
TGTGCCAGCAGTTTTTGGGCAGGGGGCCTCGCCTACAATGAGCAGTTCTTC
CASSFWAGGLAYNEQFF
>12|TRBJ1-1|TRBV19|-|once
TGTGCCAGTAGTTGGGGACGATCTGAAGCTTTCTTT
CASSWGRSEAFF
>15|TRBJ2-5|TRBV7-3|TRBD1|-
TGTGCCAGCAGCATATTTGGGACAGACCAAGAGACCCAGTACTTC
CASSIFGTDQETQYF
>15|TRBJ1-4|TRBV25-1|-|-
TGTGCCAGCAGTGAGACGGGACGGTCAAATGAAAAACTGTTTTTT
CASSETGRSNEKLFF
>16|TRBJ1-5|TRBV6-1|TRBD1|few
TGTGCCAGCAGTGAGACAATTGCAGGGGGCCATCAGCCCCAGCATTTT
CASSETIAGGHQPQHF
>17|TRBJ2-7|TRBV6-1|-|-
TGTGCCAGCAGTGAACCTACGGGGGCCTCGACTTGGTACGAGCAGTACTTC
CASSEPTGASTWYEQYF
>14|TRBJ2-1|TRBV6-5|-|-
TGTGCCAGCCAGTCGTCCCCAGCGGGCAATGAGCAGTTCTTC
CASQSSPAGNEQFF
>15|TRBJ1-3|TRBV7-6|-|-
TGTGCCAGCAGCTCCCGGGACTTCTCTGGAAACACCATATATTTT
CASSSRDFSGNTIYF
>17|TRBJ2-1|TRBV4-1|-|few
TGCGCCAGCAGCCACTCCGAGGACCCAAGAGGGGGGCATGAGCAGTTCTTC
CASSHSEDPRGGHEQFF
>16|TRBJ2-7|TRBV4-1|TRBD1|few
TGCGCCAGCAGCCAAGACGAAGGGACAGTGGCCTACGAGCAGTACTTC
CASSQDEGTVAYEQYF
>15|TRBJ1-1|TRBV11-2|-|-
TGTGCCAGCAGCTTAGGTTTAGGGACGGACACTGAAGCTTTCTTT
CASSLGLGTDTEAFF
>16|TRBJ2-6|TRBV7-8|-|-
TGTGCCAGCAGCTTATACTCCCCCTCTGGGGCCAACGTCCTGACTTTC
CASSLYSPSGANVLTF
>15|TRBJ2-3|TRBV6-5|TRBD2|once
TGTGCCAGCAGCAGGACTAGCGGGGGATTAGATACGCAGTATTTT
CASSRTSGGLDTQYF
>13|TRBJ1-4|TRBV7-6|-|-
TGTGCCAGCAGCTTAGCGGCAGGGGAAAAACTGTTTTTT
CASSLAAGEKLFF
>12|TRBJ2-1|TRBV6-1|-|-
TGTGCCAGCAGTGACAGCTACAATGAGCAGTTCTTC
CASSDSYNEQFF
>12|TRBJ1-1|TRBV4-1|-|-
TGCGCCAGCAGCCAAGATAGGGCTGAAGCTTTCTTT
CASSQDRAEAFF
>12|TRBJ1-2|TRBV27|-|once
TGTGCCAGCAGTAACGGGGCAGGCGGCTACACCTTC
CASSNGAGGYTF
>16|TRBJ2-1|TRBV2|-|-
TGTGCCAGCAGTGCCCCCGGACAGCTTAAGGACAATGAGCAGTTCTTC
CASSAPGQLKDNEQFF
>16|TRBJ2-7|TRBV4-1|-|-
TGCGCCAGCAGCCAAGATCAAGGCGGGTCGGGCAACGAGCAGTACTTC
CASSQDQGGSGNEQYF
>15|TRBJ1-1|TRBV28|-|-
TGTGCCAGCAGCATGGTCGGGGAGATGAACACTGAAGCTTTCTTT
CASSMVGEMNTEAFF
>13|TRBJ1-5|TRBV28|-|-
TGTGCCAGCGGACCGTGGGGCAATCAGCCCCAGCATTTT
CASGPWGNQPQHF
>13|TRBJ2-7|TRBV2|-|-
TGTGCCAGCAGCCCCGACCACGGCTACGAGCAGTACTTC
CASSPDHGYEQYF
>15|TRBJ1-1|TRBV7-9|-|-
TGTGCCAGCAGCCCCCAGGGCCCCGGCTACCCTGAAGCTTTCTTT
CASSPQGPGYPEAFF
>15|TRBJ2-7|TRBV7-9|-|-
TGTGCCAGCAGCTTAGTATCGGGGAGCTCCTACGAGCAGTACTTC
CASSLVSGSSYEQYF
>19|TRBJ2-2|TRBV7-8|TRBD2|-
TGTGCCAGCAGCTTAGAGGTAGCGGGAGGGATCGATTGGATCGGGGAGCTGTTTTTT
CASSLEVAGGIDWIGELFF
>13|TRBJ2-2|TRBV27|-|-
TGTGCCAGCAGTGTAGTGTACACCGGGGAGCTGTTTTTT
CASSVVYTGELFF
>11|TRBJ1-1|TRBV29-1|-|medium-sized
TGCAGCGGTGGGGGGGAAGTAGGAGCTTTCTTT
CSGGGEVGAFF
>12|TRBJ2-3|TRBV7-9|-|-
TGTGCCAGCAGCAGAGGGTCAGATACGCAGTATTTT
CASSRGSDTQYF
>15|TRBJ1-5|TRBV7-9|-|once
TGTGCCAGCAGCTTAGATGGGGGTAGCAATCAGCCCCAGCATTTT
CASSLDGGSNQPQHF
>13|TRBJ1-4|TRBV4-2|-|-
TGTGCCAGCAGCCTGGGGGGACCCGAAAAACTGTTTTTT
CASSLGGPEKLFF
>12|TRBJ1-1|TRBV27|-|few
TGTGCCAGCAGGACAGGGAACACTGAAGCTTTCTTT
CASRTGNTEAFF
>16|TRBJ2-2|TRBV5-1|TRBD2|-
TGCGCCAGCAGCTCCGGACTAGCGGGGATGCTCGGGGAGCTGTTTTTT
CASSSGLAGMLGELFF
>16|TRBJ1-3|TRBV7-9|TRBD1|medium-sized
TGTGCCAGCAGCTTGACAGGGGAGAGCTCTGGAAACACCATATATTTT
CASSLTGESSGNTIYF
>15|TRBJ1-2|TRBV15|-|-
TGTGCCACCAGCAGAGATCTGGGGTTGGGTTATGGCTACACCTTC
CATSRDLGLGYGYTF
>13|TRBJ1-1|TRBV4-1|TRBD1|-
TGCGCCAGCAGTCCCGGGACAGGGGGCGAATCGTTCTTT
CASSPGTGGESFF
>14|TRBJ2-1|TRBV27|TRBD2|-
TGTGCCAGCAGTTTAGGCGGGAGGGCCAATGAGCAGTTCTTC
CASSLGGRANEQFF
>15|TRBJ2-3|TRBV2|-|-
TGTGCCAGCAGTTCGAGAAGCGGTAGCACAGATACGCAGTATTTT
CASSSRSGSTDTQYF
>15|TRBJ1-3|TRBV6-1|-|-
TGTGCCAGCAGTGAAGTGACCTTCCTTGGAAACACCATATATTTT
CASSEVTFLGNTIYF
>12|TRBJ2-7|TRBV30|-|-
TGTGCCTGGAGGATCACTGGTGACGAGCAGTACTTC
CAWRITGDEQYF
>15|TRBJ2-2|TRBV13|TRBD2|-
TGTGCCAGCAGCGAAAGCGGGGGGTACACCGGGGAGCTGTTTTTT
CASSESGGYTGELFF
>14|TRBJ1-5|TRBV9|-|-
TGTGCCAGCAGCGGCGGGAGGGGGGATCAGCCCCAGCATTTT
CASSGGRGDQPQHF
>14|TRBJ1-2|TRBV6-5|-|-
TGTGCCAGCAGTTACGGGGGGCAAAACTATGGCTACACCTTC
CASSYGGQNYGYTF
>14|TRBJ1-1|TRBV27|-|-
TGTGCCAGCAGTTTAGCAGGAGGGAACACTGAAGCTTTCTTT
CASSLAGGNTEAFF
>14|TRBJ2-3|TRBV11-2|-|-
TGTGCCAGCAGCTTCGCAGGGTGGGCAGATACGCAGTATTTT
CASSFAGWADTQYF
>17|TRBJ2-1|TRBV15|TRBD1|-
TGTGCCACCAGCCCCCCACTTGGGACAGGGCCCTACAATGAGCAGTTCTTC
CATSPPLGTGPYNEQFF
>16|TRBJ1-1|TRBV7-9|TRBD1|-
TGTGCCAGCAGCTCGACCGGACAGGGCTGGAACACTGAAGCTTTCTTT
CASSSTGQGWNTEAFF
>11|TRBJ1-1|TRBV2|TRBD1|-
TGTGCCAGACAGGGGGACACTGAAGCTTTCTTT
CARQGDTEAFF